The present TCR beta chain was sequenced within a study of T cell repertoires in cytomegalovirus infection. Study details: CMV infection together with matching HLA type was indicated by public TCR beta signatures. Findings of the study overall: Based on cumulative public TCR beta family frequency, carriers of CMV plus the relevant HLA were identified.

TCRdb re-called the reads with MiXCR, one entry per CDR3 protein. This repertoire shows some 700,000 distinct CDR3 sequences, roughly a third found once; its top ten account for 2.5% to 3.5%. Trimming took off 1 base at V and 4 bases at J, with 13 bases between the two ends. The germline V gene has CDR1 MNHEY and CDR2 SMNVEV (reference sequence). This CDR3 is built from 15 residues. Only a few counts were recorded for this clonotype. Its matching antigen is unknown. The material sequenced was PBMCs. The chain carries TRBV27 and TRBJ2-5; TRBD1 or TRBD2 may be the D gene (5 bases each). This clonotype was obtained from a human donor in good health (CMV status not recorded). Some clones in this sample may be carry-over from other donors' samples. The chain's CDR3 is CASSLLTGASETQYF. The CDR3 region has the DNA TGTGCCAGCAGTTTATTGACCGGGGCTTCAGAGACCCAGTACTTC.